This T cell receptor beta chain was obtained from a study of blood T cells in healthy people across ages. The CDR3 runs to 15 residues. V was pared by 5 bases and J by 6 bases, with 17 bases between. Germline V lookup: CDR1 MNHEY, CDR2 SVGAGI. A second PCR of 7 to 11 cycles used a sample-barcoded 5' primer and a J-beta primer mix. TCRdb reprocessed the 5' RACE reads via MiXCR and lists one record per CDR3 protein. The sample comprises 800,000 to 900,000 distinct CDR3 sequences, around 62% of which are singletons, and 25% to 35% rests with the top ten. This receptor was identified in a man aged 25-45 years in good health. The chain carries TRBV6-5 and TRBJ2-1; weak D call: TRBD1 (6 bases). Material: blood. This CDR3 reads CASSEGQSPINEQFF. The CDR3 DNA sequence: TGTGCCAGCAGTGAGGGACAATCTCCCATCAATGAGCAGTTCTTC.